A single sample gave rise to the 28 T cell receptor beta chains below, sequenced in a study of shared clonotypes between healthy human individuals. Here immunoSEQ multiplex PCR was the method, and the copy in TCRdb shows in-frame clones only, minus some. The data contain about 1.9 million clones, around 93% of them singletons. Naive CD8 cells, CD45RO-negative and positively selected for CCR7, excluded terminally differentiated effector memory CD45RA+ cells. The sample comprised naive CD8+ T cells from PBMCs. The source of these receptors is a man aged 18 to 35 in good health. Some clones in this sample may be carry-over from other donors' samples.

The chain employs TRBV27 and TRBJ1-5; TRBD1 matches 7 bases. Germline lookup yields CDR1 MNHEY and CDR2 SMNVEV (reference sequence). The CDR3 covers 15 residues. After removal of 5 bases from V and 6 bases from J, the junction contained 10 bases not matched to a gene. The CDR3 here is CASSPGGTYPQPQHF. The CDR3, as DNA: TGTGCCAGCAGTCCAGGGGGGACATACCCTCAGCCCCAGCATTTT.

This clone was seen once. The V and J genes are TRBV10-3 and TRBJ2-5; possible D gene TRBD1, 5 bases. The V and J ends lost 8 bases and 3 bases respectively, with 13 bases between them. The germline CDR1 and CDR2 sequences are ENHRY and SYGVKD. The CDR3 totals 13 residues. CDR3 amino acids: CAIRSGLEETQYF. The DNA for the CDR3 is TGTGCCATCCGCTCAGGGTTGGAAGAGACCCAGTACTTC.

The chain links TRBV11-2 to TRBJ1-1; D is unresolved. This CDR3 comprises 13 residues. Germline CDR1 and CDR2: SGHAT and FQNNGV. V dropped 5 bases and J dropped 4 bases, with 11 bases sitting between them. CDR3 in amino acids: CASSLRQATEAFF. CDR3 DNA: TGTGCCAGCAGCCTAAGGCAGGCCACTGAAGCTTTCTTT.

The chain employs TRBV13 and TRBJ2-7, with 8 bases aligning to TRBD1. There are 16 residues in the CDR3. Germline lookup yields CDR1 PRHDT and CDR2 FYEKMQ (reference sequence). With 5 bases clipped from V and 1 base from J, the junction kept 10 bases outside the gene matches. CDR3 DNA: TGTGCCAGCAGCCTCCTGACAGGGGTGGATTCCTACGAGCAGTACTTC. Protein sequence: CASSLLTGVDSYEQYF.

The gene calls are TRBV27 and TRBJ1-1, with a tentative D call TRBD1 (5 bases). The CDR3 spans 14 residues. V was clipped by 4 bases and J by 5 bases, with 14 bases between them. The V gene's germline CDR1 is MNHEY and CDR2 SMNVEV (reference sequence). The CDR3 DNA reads TGTGCCAGCAGTTCCCGGGACCGAGGGACTGAAGCTTTCTTT. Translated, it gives CASSSRDRGTEAFF.

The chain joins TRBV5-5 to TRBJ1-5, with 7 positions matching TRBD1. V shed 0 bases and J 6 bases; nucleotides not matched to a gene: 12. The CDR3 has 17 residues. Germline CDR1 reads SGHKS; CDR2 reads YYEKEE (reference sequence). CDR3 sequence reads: CASSLGQGGSVVQPQHF. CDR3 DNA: TGTGCCAGCAGCTTGGGACAGGGCGGTTCCGTTGTTCAGCCCCAGCATTTT.

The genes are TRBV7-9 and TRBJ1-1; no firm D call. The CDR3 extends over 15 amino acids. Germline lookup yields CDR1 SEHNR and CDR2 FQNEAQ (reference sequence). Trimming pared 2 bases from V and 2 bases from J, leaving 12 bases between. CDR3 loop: CASSLNTGSNTEAFF. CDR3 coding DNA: TGTGCCAGCAGCTTAAACACGGGGTCCAACACTGAAGCTTTCTTT. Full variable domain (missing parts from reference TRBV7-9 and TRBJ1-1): DTGVSQNPRHKITKRGQNVTFRCDPISEHNRLYWYRQTLGQGPEFLTYFQNEAQLEKSRLLSDRFSAERPKGSFSTLEIQRTEQGDSAMYLCASSLNTGSNTEAFFGQGTRLTVV.

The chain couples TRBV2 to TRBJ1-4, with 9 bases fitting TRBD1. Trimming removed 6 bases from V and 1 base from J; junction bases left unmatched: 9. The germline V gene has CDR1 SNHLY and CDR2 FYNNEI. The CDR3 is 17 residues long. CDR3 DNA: TGTGCCAGCAGGCGAGGGGACAGGGATAGAACTAATGAAAAACTGTTTTTT. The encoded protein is CASRRGDRDRTNEKLFF.

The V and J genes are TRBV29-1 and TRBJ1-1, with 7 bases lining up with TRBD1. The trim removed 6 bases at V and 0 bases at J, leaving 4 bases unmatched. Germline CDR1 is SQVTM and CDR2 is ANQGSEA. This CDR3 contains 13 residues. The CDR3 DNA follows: TGCAGCGTATCGGACAGGTTGAACACTGAAGCTTTCTTT. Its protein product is CSVSDRLNTEAFF.

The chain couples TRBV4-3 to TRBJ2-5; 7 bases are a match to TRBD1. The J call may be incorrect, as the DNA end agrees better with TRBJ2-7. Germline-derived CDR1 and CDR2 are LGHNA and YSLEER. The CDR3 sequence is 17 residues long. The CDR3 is CASSQANVQTGRYEQYF. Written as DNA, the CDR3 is TGCGCCAGCAGCCAAGCAAACGTACAGACAGGGAGATACGAGCAGTACTTC.

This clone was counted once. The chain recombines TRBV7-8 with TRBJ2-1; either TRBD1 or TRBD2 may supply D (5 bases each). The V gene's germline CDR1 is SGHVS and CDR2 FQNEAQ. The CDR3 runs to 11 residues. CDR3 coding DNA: TGTGAGGGACCGAGCTACAATGAGCAGTTCTTC. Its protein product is CEGPSYNEQFF.

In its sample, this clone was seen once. CDR3 region: CASSLLGARAEQPQHF. In DNA, the CDR3 is TGTGCCAGCAGTTTACTCGGCGCCAGGGCAGAACAGCCCCAGCATTTT. The chain employs TRBV28 and TRBJ1-5, with D perhaps matching TRBD1 (5 bases). V was clipped by 2 bases and J by 7 bases, with 18 bases between them. Germline V gene sequence: CDR1 MDHEN, CDR2 SYDVKM. This CDR3 region has 16 residues.

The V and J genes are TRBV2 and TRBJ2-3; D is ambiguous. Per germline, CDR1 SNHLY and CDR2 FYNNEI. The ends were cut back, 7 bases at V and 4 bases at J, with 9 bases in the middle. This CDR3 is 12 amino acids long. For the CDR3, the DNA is TGTGCCAGCATCCAAGCGCCAGATACGCAGTATTTT. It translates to CASIQAPDTQYF.

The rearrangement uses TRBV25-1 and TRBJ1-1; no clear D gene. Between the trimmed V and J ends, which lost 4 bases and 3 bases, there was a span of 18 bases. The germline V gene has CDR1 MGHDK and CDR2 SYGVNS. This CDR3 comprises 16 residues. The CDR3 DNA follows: TGTGCCAGCAGTGCTTCAAATAGGAGATTCGACACTGAAGCTTTCTTT. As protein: CASSASNRRFDTEAFF.

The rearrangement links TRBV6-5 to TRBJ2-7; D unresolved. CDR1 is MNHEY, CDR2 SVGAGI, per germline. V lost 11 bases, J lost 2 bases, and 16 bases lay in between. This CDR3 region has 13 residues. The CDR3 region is CASTWGATYEQYF. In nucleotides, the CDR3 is TGTGCCTCCACCTGGGGTGCCACCTACGAGCAGTACTTC.

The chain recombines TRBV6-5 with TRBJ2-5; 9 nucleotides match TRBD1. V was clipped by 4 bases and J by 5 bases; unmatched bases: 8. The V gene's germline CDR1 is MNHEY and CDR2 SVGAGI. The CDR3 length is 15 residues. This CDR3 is CASSSPGQGIETQYF. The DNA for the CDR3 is TGTGCCAGCAGTTCCCCGGGACAGGGTATTGAGACCCAGTACTTC.

This CDR3 is CASSSYRVIDEKLFF. For the CDR3, the DNA is TGTGCCAGCAGCTCCTACAGGGTAATCGATGAAAAACTGTTTTTT. The V gene is TRBV6-1, the J gene TRBJ1-4, with D perhaps matching TRBD1 (6 bases). V was cut by 6 bases and J by 6 bases, with 17 bases left in between. CDR1 is MNHNS and CDR2 is SASEGT in the germline V gene. This CDR3 spans 15 amino acids.

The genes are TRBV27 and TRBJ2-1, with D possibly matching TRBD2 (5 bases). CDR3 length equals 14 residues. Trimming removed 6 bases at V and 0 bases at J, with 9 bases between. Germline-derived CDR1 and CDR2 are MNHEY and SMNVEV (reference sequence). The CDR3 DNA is TGTGCCAGCAGGCTAGGGAGCTCCTACAATGAGCAGTTCTTC. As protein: CASRLGSSYNEQFF.

CDR3 in amino acids: CASSSDGATEAFF. CDR3 DNA sequence: TGTGCCAGCAGCAGCGACGGGGCCACTGAAGCTTTCTTT. The V call is TRBV9, the J call TRBJ1-1, with D possibly matching TRBD1 (5 bases). The ends were cut back, 4 bases at V and 4 bases at J, with 11 bases in the middle. The CDR3 loop spans 13 amino acids. Germline loops: CDR1 SGDLS, CDR2 YYNGEE.

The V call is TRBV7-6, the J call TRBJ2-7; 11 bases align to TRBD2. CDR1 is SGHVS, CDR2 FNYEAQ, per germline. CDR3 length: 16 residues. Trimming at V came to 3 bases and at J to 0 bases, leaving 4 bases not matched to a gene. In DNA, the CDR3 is TGTGCCAGCAGCTTTAGCGGGAGGGTATCCTCCTACGAGCAGTACTTC. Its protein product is CASSFSGRVSSYEQYF.

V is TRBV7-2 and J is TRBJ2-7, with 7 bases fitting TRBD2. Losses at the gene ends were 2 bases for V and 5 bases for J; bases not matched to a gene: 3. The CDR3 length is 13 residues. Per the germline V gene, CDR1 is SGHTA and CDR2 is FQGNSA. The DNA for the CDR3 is TGTGCCAGCAGCTTACTGAGCGGGAACGAGCAGTACTTC. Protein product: CASSLLSGNEQYF.

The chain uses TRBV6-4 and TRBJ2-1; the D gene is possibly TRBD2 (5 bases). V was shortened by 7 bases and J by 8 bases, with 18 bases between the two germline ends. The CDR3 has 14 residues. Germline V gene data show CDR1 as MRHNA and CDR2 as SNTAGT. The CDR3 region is CASTPGPGVDEQFF. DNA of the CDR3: TGTGCCAGCACCCCGGGTCCCGGGGTCGATGAGCAGTTCTTC.

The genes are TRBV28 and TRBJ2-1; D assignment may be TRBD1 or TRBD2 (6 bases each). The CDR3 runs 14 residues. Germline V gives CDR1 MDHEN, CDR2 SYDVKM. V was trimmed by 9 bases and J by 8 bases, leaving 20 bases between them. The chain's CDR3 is CASSDRGRKDEQFF. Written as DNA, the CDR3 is TGTGCCAGTTCGGATCGGGGGCGAAAAGATGAGCAGTTCTTC. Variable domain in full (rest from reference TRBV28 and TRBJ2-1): DVKVTQSSRYLVKRTGEKVFLECVQDMDHENMFWYRQDPGLGLRLIYFSYDVKMKEKGDIPEGYSVSREKKERFSLILESASTNQTSMYLCASSDRGRKDEQFFGPGTRLTVL.

CDR3 DNA sequence: TGCGCCAGCAGCCGTGCTGGCAGTATGAACACTGAAGCTTTCTTT. Encoded protein: CASSRAGSMNTEAFF. V usage is TRBV4-3 and J usage is TRBJ1-1, with D hard to call. The V and J ends lost 4 bases and 0 bases respectively, with 12 bases between them. The CDR3 loop spans 15 amino acids. Per germline, CDR1 LGHNA and CDR2 YSLEER.

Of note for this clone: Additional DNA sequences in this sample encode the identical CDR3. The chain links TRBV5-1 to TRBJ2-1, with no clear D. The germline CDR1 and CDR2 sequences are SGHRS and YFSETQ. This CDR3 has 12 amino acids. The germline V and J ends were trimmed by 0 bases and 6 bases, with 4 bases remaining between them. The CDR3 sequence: CASSLAPNEQFF. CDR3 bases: TGCGCCAGCAGCTTGGCCCCCAATGAGCAGTTCTTC.

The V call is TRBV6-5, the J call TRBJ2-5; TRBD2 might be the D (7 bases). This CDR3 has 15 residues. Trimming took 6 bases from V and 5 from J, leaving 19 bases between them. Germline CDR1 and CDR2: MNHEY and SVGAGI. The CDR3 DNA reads TGTGCCAGCAGCCTACGACGGGGGGCGAGGGAGACCCAGTACTTC. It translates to CASSLRRGARETQYF.

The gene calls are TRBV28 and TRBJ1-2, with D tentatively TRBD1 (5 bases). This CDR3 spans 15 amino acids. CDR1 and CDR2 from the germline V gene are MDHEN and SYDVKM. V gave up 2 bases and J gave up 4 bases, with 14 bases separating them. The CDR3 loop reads CASSLTIGGAYGYTF. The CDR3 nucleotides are TGTGCCAGCAGTTTAACGATTGGGGGAGCCTATGGCTACACCTTC.

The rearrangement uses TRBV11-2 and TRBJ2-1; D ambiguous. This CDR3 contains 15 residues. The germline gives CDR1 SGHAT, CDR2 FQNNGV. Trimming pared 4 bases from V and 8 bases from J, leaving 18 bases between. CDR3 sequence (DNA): TGTGCCAGCAGCTCCCCGGGCCTCCAACGGGATGAGCAGTTCTTC. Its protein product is CASSSPGLQRDEQFF.